This T cell receptor (beta chain) came from a study of cytotoxic CD8 clonotypes in ibrutinib-treated CLL. Findings of the study overall: The study found clonality rose at ibrutinib response, then fell toward baseline at progression.

In regard to this clone: Its specificity is unknown.

The CDR3 contains 16 residues. Trimming removed 1 base at V and 4 bases at J, with 17 bases between. Germline V lookup: CDR1 SGHDT, CDR2 YYEEEE. Only in-frame clones appear in the TCRdb table, and some are missing; sequencing was by immunoSEQ multiplex PCR. The sample carries about 160,000 clones, under 85% recorded once. The J gene is TRBJ1-2, the V gene TRBV5-6, with a tentative D call TRBD1 (5 bases). The receptor comes from a human donor with chronic lymphocytic leukemia. The sequencing here drew on PBMCs, taken after 24 months of ibrutinib treatment. For the CDR3, the DNA is TGTGCCAGCAGCTTGCGCAGGGACCCCTTTCGCTATGGCTACACCTTC. It yields the protein CASSLRRDPFRYGYTF.